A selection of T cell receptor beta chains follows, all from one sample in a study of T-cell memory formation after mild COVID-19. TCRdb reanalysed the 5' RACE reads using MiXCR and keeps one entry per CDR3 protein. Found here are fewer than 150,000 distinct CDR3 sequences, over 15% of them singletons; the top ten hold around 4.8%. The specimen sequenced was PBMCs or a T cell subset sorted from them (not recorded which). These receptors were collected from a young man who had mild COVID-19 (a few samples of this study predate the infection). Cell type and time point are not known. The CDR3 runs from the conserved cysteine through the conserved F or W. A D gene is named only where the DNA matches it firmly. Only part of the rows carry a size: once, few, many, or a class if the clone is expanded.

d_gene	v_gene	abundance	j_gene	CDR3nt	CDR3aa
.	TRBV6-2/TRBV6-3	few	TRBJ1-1	TGTGCCAGCAGTTACTCGGCGGACCATTGCTTCTTT	CASSYSADHCFF
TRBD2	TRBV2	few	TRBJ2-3	TGTGCCAGCAGTGAACCTAGCGGGGGAGATACGCAGTATTTT	CASSEPSGGDTQYF
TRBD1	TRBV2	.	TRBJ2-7	TGTGCCAGCAGCGCCGGGACAGGGACTACGAAGCAGTACTTC	CASSAGTGTTKQYF
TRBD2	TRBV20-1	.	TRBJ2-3	TGCAGTGCTAGATACGGGGGGGCCGATACGCAGTATTTT	CSARYGGADTQYF
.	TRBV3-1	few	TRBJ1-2	TGTGCCAGCAGCCAGAGTTTTACAGTGAACTATGGCTACACCTTC	CASSQSFTVNYGYTF
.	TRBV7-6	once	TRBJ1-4	TGTGCCAGCAGCCGACAGGTGGAAGATGAAAAACTGTTTTTT	CASSRQVEDEKLFF
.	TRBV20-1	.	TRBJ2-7	TGCAGTGCTAGGGCGGCAGTAGGTTCCTACGAGCAGTACTTC	CSARAAVGSYEQYF
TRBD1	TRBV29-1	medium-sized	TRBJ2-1	TGCAGCACGGGACAGGACAATGAGCAGTTCTTC	CSTGQDNEQFF
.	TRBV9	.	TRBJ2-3	TGTGCCAGCAGCGAGAGGGAACCGCGCACAGATACGCAGTATTTT	CASSEREPRTDTQYF
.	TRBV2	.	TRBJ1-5	TGTGCCAGCAGTGGATCCGGAGGGAGTCAGCCCCAGCATTTT	CASSGSGGSQPQHF
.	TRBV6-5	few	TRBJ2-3	TGTGCCAGCAGTTACTCGAGCCTCCTCACAGATACGCAGTATTTT	CASSYSSLLTDTQYF
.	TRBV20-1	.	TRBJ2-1	TGCAGTGCTAGTCGGGGTATCGGCTACAATGAGCAGTTCTTC	CSASRGIGYNEQFF
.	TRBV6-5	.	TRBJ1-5	TGTGCCAGCAGTTGGGGACGGAATAGCAATCAGCCCCAGCATTTT	CASSWGRNSNQPQHF
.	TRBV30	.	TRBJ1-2	TGTGCCTTCTATATAATGGGGGCGCACTATGGCTACACCTTC	CAFYIMGAHYGYTF
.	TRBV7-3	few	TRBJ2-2	TGTGCCAGCAGTCTGGGCCTATGGACCGGGGAGCTGTTTTTT	CASSLGLWTGELFF
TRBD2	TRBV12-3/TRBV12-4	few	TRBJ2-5	TGTGCCAGCAGCCGAAGCCAGGCTAGCGGGCTTCAAGAGACCCAGTACTTC	CASSRSQASGLQETQYF
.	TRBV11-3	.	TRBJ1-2	TGTGCCAGCAGCTTAGTATCGGGGAAAAACCTCTATGGCTACACCTTC	CASSLVSGKNLYGYTF
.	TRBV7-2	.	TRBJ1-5	TGTGCCAGCAGCCTCTACAGGGATCCCAATCAGCCCCAGCATTTT	CASSLYRDPNQPQHF
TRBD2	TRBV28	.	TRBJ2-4	TGTGCCAGCAGTTTACCCGGTGGCGGGGGGGCCTGGGTGTACTTC	CASSLPGGGGAWVYF
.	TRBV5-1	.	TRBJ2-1	TGCGCCAGCAGCTTTAGCCCTATGCAGTTCGAGCAGTTCTTC	CASSFSPMQFEQFF